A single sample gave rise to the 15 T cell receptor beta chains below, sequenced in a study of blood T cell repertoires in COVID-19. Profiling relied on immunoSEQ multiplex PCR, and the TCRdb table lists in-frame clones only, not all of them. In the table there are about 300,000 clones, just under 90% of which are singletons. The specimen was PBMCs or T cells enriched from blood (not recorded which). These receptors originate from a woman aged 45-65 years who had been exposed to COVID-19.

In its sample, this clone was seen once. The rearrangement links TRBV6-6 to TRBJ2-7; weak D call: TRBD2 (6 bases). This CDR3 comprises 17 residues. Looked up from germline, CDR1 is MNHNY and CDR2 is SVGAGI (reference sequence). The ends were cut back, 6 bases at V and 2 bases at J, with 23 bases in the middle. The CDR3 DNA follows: TGTGCCAGCAGCCGACGGTCCTCCGGGACTGGGGCCTACGAGCAGTACTTC. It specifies CASSRRSSGTGAYEQYF.

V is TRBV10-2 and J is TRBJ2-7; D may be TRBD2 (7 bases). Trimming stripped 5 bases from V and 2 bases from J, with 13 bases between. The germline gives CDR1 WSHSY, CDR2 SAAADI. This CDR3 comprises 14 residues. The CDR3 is CASSRGGDTYEQYF. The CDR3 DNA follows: TGCGCCAGCAGTAGGGGGGGGGATACCTACGAGCAGTACTTC.

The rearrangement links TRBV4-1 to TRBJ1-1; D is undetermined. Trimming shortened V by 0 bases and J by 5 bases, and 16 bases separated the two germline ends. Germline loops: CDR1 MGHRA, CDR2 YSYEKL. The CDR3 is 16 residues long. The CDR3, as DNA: TGCGCCAGCAGCCAAGATCTGAGGGAACGAGGAACTGAAGCTTTCTTT. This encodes CASSQDLRERGTEAFF.

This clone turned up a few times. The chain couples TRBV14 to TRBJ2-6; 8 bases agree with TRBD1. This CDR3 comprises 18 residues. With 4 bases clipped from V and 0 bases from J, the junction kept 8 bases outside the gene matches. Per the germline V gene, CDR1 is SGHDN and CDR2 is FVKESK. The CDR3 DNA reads TGTGCCAGCAGCCTATACCGACAGGGGAGCTCTGGGGCCAACGTCCTGACTTTC. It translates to CASSLYRQGSSGANVLTF.

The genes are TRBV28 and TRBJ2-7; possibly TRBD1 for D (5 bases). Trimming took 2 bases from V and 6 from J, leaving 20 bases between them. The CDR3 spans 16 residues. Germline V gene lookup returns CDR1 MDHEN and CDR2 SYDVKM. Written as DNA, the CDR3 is TGTGCCAGCAGTTTAGCTTTTGGACACGCTCTCCTCGAGCAGTACTTC. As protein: CASSLAFGHALLEQYF.

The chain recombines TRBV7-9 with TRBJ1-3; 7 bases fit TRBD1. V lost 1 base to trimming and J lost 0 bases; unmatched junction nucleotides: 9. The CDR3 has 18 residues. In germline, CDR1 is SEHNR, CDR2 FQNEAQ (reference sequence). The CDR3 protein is CASSLGSGQAGSGNTIYF. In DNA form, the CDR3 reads TGTGCCAGCAGCTTAGGGTCCGGACAGGCCGGCTCTGGAAACACCATATATTTT.

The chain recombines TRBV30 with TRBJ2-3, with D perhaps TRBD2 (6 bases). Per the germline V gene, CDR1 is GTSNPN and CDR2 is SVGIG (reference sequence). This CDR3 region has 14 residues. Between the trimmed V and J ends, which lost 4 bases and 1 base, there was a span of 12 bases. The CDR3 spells CAWKVPGGTDTQYF. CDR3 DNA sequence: TGTGCCTGGAAGGTCCCGGGGGGCACAGATACGCAGTATTTT. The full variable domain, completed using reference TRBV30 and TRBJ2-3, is SQTIHQWPATLVQPVGSPLSLECTVEGTSNPNLYWYRQAAGRGLQLLFYSVGIGQISSEVPQNLSASRPQDRQFILSSKKLLLSDSGFYLCAWKVPGGTDTQYFGPGTRLTVL.

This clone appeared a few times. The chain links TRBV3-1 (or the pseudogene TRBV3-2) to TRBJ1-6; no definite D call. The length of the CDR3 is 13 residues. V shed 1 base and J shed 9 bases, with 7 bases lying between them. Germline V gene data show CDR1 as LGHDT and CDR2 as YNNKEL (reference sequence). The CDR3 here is CASSQVTGSPLHF. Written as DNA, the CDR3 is TGTGCCAGCAGCCAAGTCACGGGTTCACCCCTCCACTTT.

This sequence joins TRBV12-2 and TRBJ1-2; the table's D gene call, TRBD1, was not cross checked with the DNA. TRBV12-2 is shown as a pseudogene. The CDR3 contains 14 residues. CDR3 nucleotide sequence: TGTGCAAGTCGTTCCAGGGCGAAGGGCCATGGCTACACCTTC. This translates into CASRSRAKGHGYTF.

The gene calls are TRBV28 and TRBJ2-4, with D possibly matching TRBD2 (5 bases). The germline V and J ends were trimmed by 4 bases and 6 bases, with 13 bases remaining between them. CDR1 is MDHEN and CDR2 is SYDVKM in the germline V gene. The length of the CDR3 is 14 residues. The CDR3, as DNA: TGTGCCAGCAGTTCCCTGGGAGAGGGAAACATTCAGTACTTC. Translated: CASSSLGEGNIQYF.

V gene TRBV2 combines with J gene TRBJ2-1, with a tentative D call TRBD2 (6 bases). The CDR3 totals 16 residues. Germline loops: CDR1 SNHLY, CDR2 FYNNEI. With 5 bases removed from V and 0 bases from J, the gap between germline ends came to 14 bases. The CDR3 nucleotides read TGTGCCAGCAGTAGGGGACTGCAGAGCTCCTACAATGAGCAGTTCTTC. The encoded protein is CASSRGLQSSYNEQFF.

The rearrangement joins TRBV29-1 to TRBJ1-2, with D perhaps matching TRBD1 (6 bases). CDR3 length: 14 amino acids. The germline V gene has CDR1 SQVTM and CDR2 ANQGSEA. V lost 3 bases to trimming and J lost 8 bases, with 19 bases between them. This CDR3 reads CSVDFVGGREGYTF. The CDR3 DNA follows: TGCAGCGTTGATTTCGTCGGGGGGCGAGAGGGCTACACCTTC.

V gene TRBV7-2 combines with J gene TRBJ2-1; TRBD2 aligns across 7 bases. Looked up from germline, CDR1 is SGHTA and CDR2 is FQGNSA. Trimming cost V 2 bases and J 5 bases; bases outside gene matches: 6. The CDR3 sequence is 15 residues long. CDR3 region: CASSLTRGFHNEQFF. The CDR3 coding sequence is TGTGCCAGCAGCTTAACGCGGGGGTTCCACAATGAGCAGTTCTTC.

CDR3 DNA sequence: TGCGCCAGCAGCCCCAATGGGGACAGGGCCTACGAGCAGTACTTC. It codes for CASSPNGDRAYEQYF. The chain joins TRBV5-1 to TRBJ2-7, with TRBD1 identical over 9 bases. V was pared by 4 bases and J by 2 bases, with 7 bases of the junction left unmatched. This CDR3 is 15 amino acids long. CDR1 SGHRS and CDR2 YFSETQ come from the germline V gene. Variable domain in full (rest from reference TRBV5-1 and TRBJ2-7): KAGVTQTPRYLIKTRGQQVTLSCSPISGHRSVSWYQQTPGQGLQFLFEYFSETQRNKGNFPGRFSGRQFSNSRSEMNVSTLELGDSALYLCASSPNGDRAYEQYFGPGTRLTVT.

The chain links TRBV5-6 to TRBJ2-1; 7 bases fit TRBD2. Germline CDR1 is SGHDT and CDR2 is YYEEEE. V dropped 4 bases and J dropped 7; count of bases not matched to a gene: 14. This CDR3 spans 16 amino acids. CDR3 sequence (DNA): TGTGCCAGCAGCCGAGGGGCGGGGGACTCTAAGAATGAGCAGTTCTTC. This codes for CASSRGAGDSKNEQFF.